This TCR beta chain is drawn from a study of T cell responses to AZD1222 COVID-19 vaccine (dated by TCRdb to the early 2020s). Concerning the study at large: Because spike-specific TCR depth and breadth did not differ between the two schedules, AZD1222 recipients who got a second dose at roughly 4 weeks were pooled with those who got a second dose at roughly 12 weeks. Trial participants were enrolled into age subgroups of 18-55, 56-69 and 70-plus years, which contained about 150, 28 and 57 TCR-sequenced participants, respectively. A total of 233 trial participants underwent TCR sequencing, of whom around 200 received two doses of AZD1222 and about 26 received two doses of the MenACWY control vaccine.

The CDR3 regions of human TCRbeta chains were analyzed by immunosequencing. Under the source paper's analysis protocol: TCRs in the repertoires were compared against a reference library of SARS-CoV-2-specific TCRs that had been generated with the MIRA antigen-specificity platform. Breadth meant the fraction of unique TCRs that were SARS-CoV-2-associated, whereas depth meant the fraction of total T cells that were SARS-CoV-2-associated. Using the MIRA data, every spike-specific TCR was mapped to the spike region that the TCR reacted to and assigned to either a CD4 or a CD8 class. Log10-transformed breadth and depth values were compared by one-way ANOVA with Sidak's multiple comparisons tests. TCRdb limited this immuneACCESS table to in-frame rearrangements with V and J called. A share of clones is missing; checked studies link under half to unresolved V genes, and the rest is unexplained. From that table come the V and J calls and clone size; the DNA was used to work out D and trimming. The sample profile shows 85,000 to 100,000 clones; more than 75% of them were found once. The top ten clones comprise approximately 21% of the sample.

The CDR3 measures 13 amino acids from cysteine to phenylalanine. Just CDR3 DNA is preserved here, 39 bases in frame from base 1. Looking up the germline V gene yields CDR1 MNHEY and CDR2 SVGAGI. V lost 8 bases and J lost 0 bases; the stretch between them is 10 bases long. The meaning of the sample's time point label: baseline before first vaccination. Vaccinee samples were obtained from the UK trials COV001 and COV002, which included a single-blind randomized controlled phase 2/3 trial of AZD1222 (ChAdOx1 nCoV-19) in healthy adults. For TCRbeta chain sequencing, PBMC samples were collected from trial participants at day 0 and at day 28 after the second dose. Results and caveats for the whole study, not just this receptor: Nearly half of unique spike-specific TCRs reportedly recognized epitopes outside regions mutated in the B.1.351 and B.1.1.7 variants. Conclusions about previously exposed vaccinees were limited because only six or seven AZD1222 recipients were SARS-CoV-2 seropositive at baseline. The 56-69-year group was small, and its depth increase did not reach significance, likely because of low power. After two AZD1222 doses, both the breadth and the depth of spike-specific TCRs were significantly higher than at day 0 and than in MenACWY recipients. Because no day 14 peak-response samples were available, repertoires were characterized only after the peak T cell response. Participants were mostly white British and included more females than males, and it was suggested by the authors that clonal diversity may have been underestimated. Vaccine-associated CD4 TCRs spanned the whole spike protein, with dominant responses in regions 160-218 and 743-854.

With regard to this clone: The antigen it binds to is not known. Nothing much larger sits one base from this clone, and base qualities are not available.

This clonotype was sampled from an adult in good health. The sample here was peripheral blood, taken on day 0 of AZD1222 vaccination. The chain is assembled from TRBV6-5 and TRBJ1-2; no confident D gene assignment can be made. The CDR3 region: CASSPGANYGYTF. The nucleotide sequence is TGTGCCAGCTCCCCAGGAGCTAACTATGGCTACACCTTC.